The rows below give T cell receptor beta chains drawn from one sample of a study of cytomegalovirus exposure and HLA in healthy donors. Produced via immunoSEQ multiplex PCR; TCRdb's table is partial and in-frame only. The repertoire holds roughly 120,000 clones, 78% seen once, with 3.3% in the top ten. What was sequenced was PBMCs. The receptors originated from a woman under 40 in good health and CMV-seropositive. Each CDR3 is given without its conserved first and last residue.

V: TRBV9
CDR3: ASSAQGDLYNEQF

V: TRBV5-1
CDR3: ATTLGQGNYGYT

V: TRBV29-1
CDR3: SVGQDYGYT

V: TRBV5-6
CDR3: ASSRGTSGN

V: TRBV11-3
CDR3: ASSLEGSGGAVSRTDTQY

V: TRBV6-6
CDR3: ASRSTGDSSYEQY

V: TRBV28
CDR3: ASRTGVDGELF

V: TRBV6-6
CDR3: ASSYTGWTNYGYT

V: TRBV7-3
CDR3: ASSQTGGAGETQY

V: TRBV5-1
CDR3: ASSLDAGRPQH

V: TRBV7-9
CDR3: ASSLAQGTSYNSPLH

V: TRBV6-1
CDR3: ASSIYNSPLH

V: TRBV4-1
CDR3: ASSQVGAPSDEQF

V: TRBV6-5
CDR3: ASSYSLQGLADTQY

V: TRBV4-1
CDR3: ASSQEWEGVTPLH

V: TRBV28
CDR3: ASSLTSHNEKLF

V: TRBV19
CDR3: ASSRAGTGNHEQY

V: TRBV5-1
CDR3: ASSLDAGSATDTQY

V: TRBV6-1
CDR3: ASSIGTANTEAF

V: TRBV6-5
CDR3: ASRGDYGYT

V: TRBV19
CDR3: ASSALTRQSEQY

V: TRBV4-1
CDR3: ASSQLFGPGTGNQPQH

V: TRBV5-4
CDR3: ASSLGTGSNSPLH

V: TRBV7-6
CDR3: ASSPGVGPEQY

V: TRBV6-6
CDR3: ASSNRDRPYEQY

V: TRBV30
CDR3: ACTRQGAGGYT

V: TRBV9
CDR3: ASSVEGTMNTEAF

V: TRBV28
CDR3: ASSLVSSYNEQF

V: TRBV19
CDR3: ASSIGTAPTEQY

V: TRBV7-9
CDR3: ASSPTGELF

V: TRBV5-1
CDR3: ASSLEQGETQY

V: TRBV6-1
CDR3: ASRDGGYNSPLH

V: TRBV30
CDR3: AWIQGPNTEAF

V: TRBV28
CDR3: ASRVGNSPLH

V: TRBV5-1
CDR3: ASSLEPGQGTSGYT

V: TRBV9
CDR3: ASSATSQGGTQY

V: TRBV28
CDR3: ASSAHTSGGQYEQY

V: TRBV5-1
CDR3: ASSLDRGYGEKLF

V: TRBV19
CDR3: ASTMSGGAYNEQF

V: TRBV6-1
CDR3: ASSRGENQPQH

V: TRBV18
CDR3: ASSPGLGGGQETQY